A selection of T cell receptor beta chains follows, all from one sample in a study of T cell changes during pregnancy in multiple sclerosis. This table comes from immunoSEQ multiplex PCR, and its TCRdb copy is limited to in-frame clones, with some not included. The sample carries fewer than 110,000 clones, about 90% recorded once. The input for sequencing was peripheral blood, taken after pregnancy. The receptors were gathered from a female donor with multiple sclerosis, enrolled in a pregnancy study. CDR3s include the opening cysteine and the closing phenylalanine or tryptophan. D genes are given only for firm matches. Clone size appears in some rows only: once, few, many, or a class for an expanded clone.

v_call: TRBV7-2
clone_size: -
j_call: TRBJ1-3
d_call: -
cdr3_aa: CASSLSQQGPGNTIYF
cdr3_nt: TGTGCCAGCAGCTTATCCCAACAGGGTCCTGGAAACACCATATATTTT

v_call: TRBV5-6
clone_size: once
j_call: TRBJ2-5
d_call: -
cdr3_aa: CASSIGAGTRRGETQYF
cdr3_nt: TGTGCCAGCAGCATTGGGGCCGGGACGAGGAGGGGAGAGACCCAGTACTTC

v_call: TRBV6-1
clone_size: few
j_call: TRBJ1-3
d_call: -
cdr3_aa: CASSVRGGRGSSGNTIYF
cdr3_nt: TGTGCCAGCAGTGTCCGGGGGGGTAGGGGATCTTCTGGAAACACCATATATTTT

v_call: TRBV14
clone_size: once
j_call: TRBJ1-1
d_call: -
cdr3_aa: CASSGLSNTEAFF
cdr3_nt: TGTGCCAGCTCTGGACTGAGTAACACTGAAGCTTTCTTT

v_call: TRBV4-1
clone_size: -
j_call: TRBJ1-2
d_call: -
cdr3_aa: CASSQDGTGYGYTF
cdr3_nt: TGCGCCAGCAGCCAAGATGGTACCGGCTATGGCTACACCTTC

v_call: TRBV1
clone_size: -
j_call: TRBJ1-5
d_call: -
cdr3_aa: CTSSQKTESNQPQHF
cdr3_nt: TGCACCAGCAGCCAAAAGACAGAAAGCAATCAGCCCCAGCATTTT

v_call: TRBV5-1
clone_size: -
j_call: TRBJ2-7
d_call: TRBD1
cdr3_aa: CASSWGWGTVTYEQYF
cdr3_nt: TGCGCCAGCAGCTGGGGGTGGGGGACAGTGACCTACGAGCAGTACTTC

v_call: TRBV27
clone_size: -
j_call: TRBJ2-4
d_call: TRBD2
cdr3_aa: CASSSLAGGLNIQYF
cdr3_nt: TGTGCCAGCAGTTCATTAGCGGGAGGGTTGAACATTCAGTACTTC

v_call: TRBV19
clone_size: -
j_call: TRBJ2-2
d_call: -
cdr3_aa: CASRSLGAANTGELFF
cdr3_nt: TGTGCCAGTAGATCCCTGGGGGCGGCGAACACCGGGGAGCTGTTTTTT

v_call: TRBV19
clone_size: -
j_call: TRBJ1-2
d_call: -
cdr3_aa: CATAITNYGYTF
cdr3_nt: TGTGCCACCGCTATTACCAACTATGGCTACACCTTC

v_call: TRBV19
clone_size: -
j_call: TRBJ1-3
d_call: -
cdr3_aa: CASIEQSSGNTIYF
cdr3_nt: TGTGCCAGTATAGAGCAATCCTCTGGAAACACCATATATTTT

v_call: TRBV5-1
clone_size: -
j_call: TRBJ2-7
d_call: TRBD1
cdr3_aa: CASSWGQGVTEQYF
cdr3_nt: TGCGCCAGCAGCTGGGGACAGGGGGTTACCGAGCAGTACTTC

v_call: TRBV30
clone_size: few
j_call: TRBJ1-2
d_call: TRBD1
cdr3_aa: CAWTPGQGVGYTF
cdr3_nt: TGTGCCTGGACCCCCGGACAGGGGGTTGGCTACACCTTC

v_call: TRBV29-1
clone_size: -
j_call: TRBJ2-1
d_call: TRBD2
cdr3_aa: CSVTGGGGQFF
cdr3_nt: TGCAGCGTGACGGGAGGGGGTGGGCAGTTCTTC

v_call: TRBV7-6
clone_size: -
j_call: TRBJ1-2
d_call: -
cdr3_aa: CASSSRLTGVYGYTF
cdr3_nt: TGTGCCAGCAGCTCCAGACTGACAGGAGTCTATGGCTACACCTTC

v_call: TRBV11-3
clone_size: -
j_call: TRBJ2-2
d_call: -
cdr3_aa: CASSLGGTGELFF
cdr3_nt: TGTGCCAGCAGCTTGGGGGGCACCGGGGAGCTGTTTTTT

v_call: TRBV23-1
clone_size: -
j_call: TRBJ1-1
d_call: -
cdr3_aa: CASSHPDRHNTEAFF
cdr3_nt: TGCGCCAGCAGTCACCCGGACAGACATAACACTGAAGCTTTCTTT

v_call: TRBV11-2
clone_size: -
j_call: TRBJ2-3
d_call: TRBD2
cdr3_aa: CASSLVASGGTDTQYF
cdr3_nt: TGTGCCAGCAGCTTAGTGGCTAGCGGGGGCACAGATACGCAGTATTTT

v_call: TRBV4-3
clone_size: -
j_call: TRBJ2-3
d_call: -
cdr3_aa: CASSLTERADTQYF
cdr3_nt: TGCGCCAGCAGCCTTACGGAGCGAGCAGATACGCAGTATTTT

v_call: TRBV6-5
clone_size: -
j_call: TRBJ1-2
d_call: -
cdr3_aa: CASSDGENGYTF
cdr3_nt: TGTGCCAGCAGCGACGGGGAGAATGGCTACACCTTC

v_call: TRBV30
clone_size: -
j_call: TRBJ1-2
d_call: -
cdr3_aa: CAWSRDSSYGYTF
cdr3_nt: TGTGCCTGGAGCAGAGACAGTAGTTATGGCTACACCTTC

v_call: TRBV11-2
clone_size: -
j_call: TRBJ1-6
d_call: -
cdr3_aa: CASRPGLTYNSPLHF
cdr3_nt: TGTGCCAGCAGACCAGGGTTAACCTATAATTCACCCCTCCACTTT

v_call: TRBV27
clone_size: -
j_call: TRBJ1-1
d_call: -
cdr3_aa: CASSPSGGTEAFF
cdr3_nt: TGTGCCAGCAGTCCATCAGGAGGCACTGAAGCTTTCTTT

v_call: TRBV18
clone_size: -
j_call: TRBJ1-1
d_call: TRBD1
cdr3_aa: CASSPLQGGETEAFF
cdr3_nt: TGTGCCAGCTCACCCCTACAGGGGGGAGAGACTGAAGCTTTCTTT

v_call: TRBV5-1
clone_size: -
j_call: TRBJ2-7
d_call: TRBD1
cdr3_aa: CASSRDRDSYEQYF
cdr3_nt: TGCGCCAGCAGCCGGGACAGGGACTCCTACGAGCAGTACTTC

v_call: TRBV11-2
clone_size: -
j_call: TRBJ2-7
d_call: -
cdr3_aa: CASSLGSLYEQYF
cdr3_nt: TGTGCCAGCAGCTTAGGGAGTCTGTACGAGCAGTACTTC

v_call: TRBV15
clone_size: -
j_call: TRBJ1-5
d_call: TRBD1
cdr3_aa: CATSFLTRTGAQRGNQPQHF
cdr3_nt: TGTGCCACCAGCTTCCTGACCAGGACAGGGGCCCAACGAGGCAATCAGCCCCAGCATTTT

v_call: TRBV4-1
clone_size: -
j_call: TRBJ1-5
d_call: TRBD1
cdr3_aa: CASNLRQGYSNQPQHF
cdr3_nt: TGCGCCAGCAACCTAAGACAGGGATATAGCAATCAGCCCCAGCATTTT

v_call: TRBV30
clone_size: -
j_call: TRBJ1-3
d_call: -
cdr3_aa: CAWIYRNTIYF
cdr3_nt: TGTGCCTGGATCTATCGAAACACCATATATTTT

v_call: TRBV7-3
clone_size: -
j_call: TRBJ2-1
d_call: TRBD2
cdr3_aa: CASSPGLAVYNEQFF
cdr3_nt: TGTGCCAGCAGCCCAGGACTAGCGGTTTACAATGAGCAGTTCTTC

v_call: TRBV10-3
clone_size: -
j_call: TRBJ2-1
d_call: TRBD2
cdr3_aa: CAISERTSGRRDEQFF
cdr3_nt: TGTGCCATCAGTGAGAGGACTAGCGGGAGGCGGGATGAGCAGTTCTTC

v_call: TRBV6-1
clone_size: -
j_call: TRBJ2-5
d_call: -
cdr3_aa: CASNFLQETQYF
cdr3_nt: TGTGCCAGCAACTTCCTACAAGAGACCCAGTACTTC

v_call: TRBV7-8
clone_size: -
j_call: TRBJ1-6
d_call: -
cdr3_aa: CASSLGPRGASNSPLHF
cdr3_nt: TGTGCCAGCAGCTTAGGCCCCCGGGGGGCGTCTAATTCACCCCTCCACTTT

v_call: TRBV28
clone_size: -
j_call: TRBJ2-7
d_call: -
cdr3_aa: CASSSWAHRAIPYF
cdr3_nt: TGTGCCAGCAGTTCCTGGGCCCACAGGGCCATTCCGTACTTC

v_call: TRBV29-1
clone_size: -
j_call: TRBJ2-2
d_call: TRBD2
cdr3_aa: CSVESLAGDTGELFF
cdr3_nt: TGCAGCGTTGAAAGCCTAGCGGGAGACACCGGGGAGCTGTTTTTT

v_call: TRBV7-3
clone_size: -
j_call: TRBJ2-2
d_call: TRBD1
cdr3_aa: CASSLWGTGLTGELFF
cdr3_nt: TGTGCCAGCAGCTTATGGGGGACAGGACTCACCGGGGAGCTGTTTTTT

v_call: TRBV19
clone_size: -
j_call: TRBJ1-6
d_call: -
cdr3_aa: CASGISSYNSPLHF
cdr3_nt: TGTGCCAGCGGGATAAGCTCCTATAATTCACCCCTCCACTTT

v_call: TRBV27
clone_size: -
j_call: TRBJ2-3
d_call: TRBD2
cdr3_aa: CASSPRRGTFTDTQYF
cdr3_nt: TGTGCCAGCAGTCCCAGGCGGGGGACCTTCACAGATACGCAGTATTTT

v_call: TRBV7-9
clone_size: -
j_call: TRBJ2-3
d_call: TRBD2
cdr3_aa: CASSLGLAGDTQYF
cdr3_nt: TGTGCCAGCAGCTTGGGACTAGCGGGAGATACGCAGTATTTT

v_call: TRBV19
clone_size: -
j_call: TRBJ1-1
d_call: -
cdr3_aa: CASSIARTGDTEAFF
cdr3_nt: TGTGCCAGTAGTATAGCCCGGACTGGGGACACTGAAGCTTTCTTT

v_call: TRBV6-5
clone_size: -
j_call: TRBJ2-3
d_call: TRBD1
cdr3_aa: CASSYAGDRGFVTQYF
cdr3_nt: TGTGCCAGCAGTTACGCCGGGGACAGGGGGTTCGTTACGCAGTATTTT

v_call: TRBV11-1
clone_size: -
j_call: TRBJ2-5
d_call: -
cdr3_aa: CASSLGIRNQETQYF
cdr3_nt: TGTGCCAGCAGCTTAGGAATCAGGAACCAAGAGACCCAGTACTTC

v_call: TRBV5-1
clone_size: -
j_call: TRBJ2-5
d_call: TRBD1
cdr3_aa: CASSPDRLPADQYF
cdr3_nt: TGCGCCAGCAGCCCGGACAGGCTCCCCGCGGACCAGTACTTC

v_call: TRBV29-1
clone_size: -
j_call: TRBJ1-4
d_call: -
cdr3_aa: CSVRRSGEEKLFF
cdr3_nt: TGCAGCGTCCGACGAAGTGGGGAGGAAAAACTGTTTTTT

v_call: TRBV11-3
clone_size: -
j_call: TRBJ2-1
d_call: TRBD2
cdr3_aa: CASSLTGRLAENNEQFF
cdr3_nt: TGTGCCAGCAGCTTAACGGGCCGACTAGCGGAAAACAATGAGCAGTTCTTC

v_call: TRBV7-3
clone_size: -
j_call: TRBJ2-1
d_call: -
cdr3_aa: CASSLTIGYQSEQFF
cdr3_nt: TGTGCCAGCAGCTTAACTATCGGGTATCAAAGTGAGCAGTTCTTC

v_call: TRBV9
clone_size: -
j_call: TRBJ1-2
d_call: TRBD1
cdr3_aa: CASRGVVGYTF
cdr3_nt: TGTGCCTCCAGGGGGGTTGTGGGCTACACCTTC

v_call: TRBV6-5
clone_size: once
j_call: TRBJ1-2
d_call: TRBD1
cdr3_aa: CASWDRGGNYGYTF
cdr3_nt: TGTGCCAGTTGGGACAGGGGAGGAAACTATGGCTACACCTTC

v_call: TRBV10-2
clone_size: once
j_call: TRBJ2-6
d_call: -
cdr3_aa: CASSPHVARGANVLTF
cdr3_nt: TGCGCCAGCAGTCCGCATGTAGCGCGTGGGGCCAACGTCCTGACTTTC

v_call: TRBV5-4
clone_size: -
j_call: TRBJ2-7
d_call: TRBD2
cdr3_aa: CASSFGGGVRATYEQYF
cdr3_nt: TGTGCCAGCAGCTTCGGGGGGGGTGTTAGAGCAACCTACGAGCAGTACTTC

v_call: TRBV7-9
clone_size: once
j_call: TRBJ1-5
d_call: -
cdr3_aa: CASSPEASSLNQPQHF
cdr3_nt: TGTGCCAGCAGCCCGGAGGCCTCTTCCTTAAATCAGCCCCAGCATTTT

v_call: TRBV2
clone_size: -
j_call: TRBJ2-2
d_call: -
cdr3_aa: CARGGGGVGTGELFF
cdr3_nt: TGTGCCAGAGGTGGTGGAGGGGTAGGCACCGGGGAGCTGTTTTTT

v_call: TRBV10-3
clone_size: -
j_call: TRBJ2-7
d_call: TRBD1
cdr3_aa: CAISDGVGGASEQYF
cdr3_nt: TGTGCCATCAGTGACGGGGTAGGGGGCGCGTCCGAGCAGTACTTC

v_call: TRBV27
clone_size: -
j_call: TRBJ1-1
d_call: -
cdr3_aa: CASKGGGSNTEAFF
cdr3_nt: TGTGCCAGTAAGGGGGGGGGCTCGAACACTGAAGCTTTCTTT

v_call: TRBV25-1
clone_size: -
j_call: TRBJ2-7
d_call: TRBD2
cdr3_aa: CASSASRAGGPYEQYF
cdr3_nt: TGTGCCAGCAGTGCCTCAAGAGCGGGAGGGCCCTACGAGCAGTACTTC

v_call: TRBV15
clone_size: -
j_call: TRBJ1-1
d_call: TRBD1
cdr3_aa: CATSRDIQGAGTEAFF
cdr3_nt: TGTGCCACCAGCAGAGATATACAGGGGGCCGGCACTGAAGCTTTCTTT

v_call: TRBV2
clone_size: -
j_call: TRBJ1-1
d_call: TRBD1
cdr3_aa: CASRSSDRGGTEAFF
cdr3_nt: TGTGCCAGCAGGTCAAGCGACAGGGGAGGCACTGAAGCTTTCTTT

v_call: TRBV7-9
clone_size: once
j_call: TRBJ2-7
d_call: TRBD2
cdr3_aa: CASRRLAGSDEQYF
cdr3_nt: TGTGCCAGCAGGAGACTAGCGGGATCCGACGAGCAGTACTTC

v_call: TRBV19
clone_size: -
j_call: TRBJ1-1
d_call: TRBD1
cdr3_aa: CASSIRDRGAPYTEAFF
cdr3_nt: TGTGCCAGTAGTATAAGGGACAGGGGAGCCCCTTACACTGAAGCTTTCTTT